These T cell receptor beta chains were read from a single sample in a study of cytomegalovirus exposure and HLA in healthy donors. Method: immunoSEQ multiplex PCR; TCRdb's copy keeps in-frame clones and lacks some. The sample holds over 100,000 clones, around 80% seen once. The sample comprised PBMCs. All receptors come from a man younger than 40 in good health and CMV-seropositive. The CDR3 runs from the conserved cysteine through the conserved F or W. A D gene is named only where the DNA matches it firmly. The size field is filled for only some rows; it gives once, few, many or a size class.

size	V	D	J	DNA	CDR3
NA	TRBV29-1	NA	TRBJ1-1	TGCACCGCACAGGGTTTATACACTGAAGCTTTCTTT	CTAQGLYTEAFF
NA	TRBV10-3	NA	TRBJ2-5	TGTGCCATCAGTGAGCCGGGGGTTCTGGAGACCCAGTACTTC	CAISEPGVLETQYF
once	TRBV27	TRBD2	TRBJ2-3	TGTGCCAGCAGCTACCTACTAGCGGGAGAAGATGATACGCAGTATTTT	CASSYLLAGEDDTQYF
once	TRBV27	TRBD1	TRBJ1-6	TGTGCCAGCAGTTTGGGCAGGGGGAGGCATTCACCCCTCCACTTT	CASSLGRGRHSPLHF
once	TRBV19	TRBD1	TRBJ1-2	TGTGCCAGTAGATACTCAAGGGGGCAGAGGTATGGCTACACCTTC	CASRYSRGQRYGYTF
NA	TRBV7-2	TRBD1	TRBJ2-7	TGTGCCAGCAGCTTTGACAGGGGGCGCCACGAGCAGTACTTC	CASSFDRGRHEQYF
NA	TRBV5-1	TRBD1	TRBJ1-2	TGCGCCAGCAGCTTGGGGACAGGCCTAAGCTATGGCTACACCTTC	CASSLGTGLSYGYTF
NA	TRBV5-4	NA	TRBJ1-2	TGTGCCAGCAGCTTGGGACAGCTCTATGGCTACACCTTC	CASSLGQLYGYTF
NA	TRBV28	NA	TRBJ1-3	TGTGCCAGCAGTTTACCGCCCGGGTGGCGCTCTGGAAACACCATATATTTT	CASSLPPGWRSGNTIYF
NA	TRBV15	TRBD1	TRBJ1-2	TGTGCCACCAGCAGAGATCCCGGACAGGGGGCTATGAATGGCTACACCTTC	CATSRDPGQGAMNGYTF
NA	TRBV5-1	NA	TRBJ1-4	TGCGCCAGCAGCTTGGAACAGTCCGGTGAAAAACTGTTTTTT	CASSLEQSGEKLFF
NA	TRBV19	NA	TRBJ1-1	TGTGCCAGTAGTATAAGGGCAGGGCCGGGCGCTGAAGCTTTCTTT	CASSIRAGPGAEAFF
NA	TRBV10-1	NA	TRBJ2-1	TGCGCCAGCAGTCTAACAGGGCGACCCCCTAATGAGCAGTTCTTC	CASSLTGRPPNEQFF
NA	TRBV28	NA	TRBJ1-1	TGTGCCAGCAGTTTAATGAGGACAGCGAACACTGAAGCTTTCTTT	CASSLMRTANTEAFF